The text below deals with one TCR beta chain. What it binds is unknown. The data stem from a study of T cell responses to AZD1222 COVID-19 vaccine. Study-wide results and caveats: Donors were mostly white British, more females; clonal diversity possibly underestimated.

Sequencing was performed with immunoSEQ multiplex PCR; in TCRdb, only in-frame clones are kept and a portion is missing. The table lists around 210,000 clones, about 94% of them singletons, with roughly 1.8% in the top ten. The V gene end was trimmed by 0 bases and the J gene end by 10 bases; junction bases not matched to a gene: 15. The germline V gene has CDR1 GTSNPN and CDR2 SVGIG (reference sequence). CDR3 length: 16 residues. This chain joins TRBV30 and TRBJ1-1; 9 bases are shared with TRBD1. This clonotype was obtained from an adult who received the MenACWY meningococcal vaccine as a control. Sequencing used peripheral blood, obtained 28 days after the second dose of the MenACWY control vaccine. CDR3 sequence: CAWSVQGALGQLGAFF. In nucleotides, the CDR3 is TGTGCCTGGAGTGTACAGGGGGCGTTAGGGCAATTGGGAGCTTTCTTT.